The clone carrying this TCR beta chain was recorded a few times. The antigen remains undetermined. The sample's time point: pre-sensitization, week 0. Treatment defined: therapeutic diphenylcyclopropenone sensitization with weekly scalp DPC. Blood, whole and unfractionated, served as the source for total RNA extraction. The data were taken from a study of human T cells and chemical hapten exposure. At the level of the study: Scalp application of diphenylcyclopropenone was performed weekly in patients across the entire approximately 23-week study. Study-level points and caveats: Since the donors had alopecia, their immune response may not be the same as that of healthy people.

Per the germline V gene, CDR1 is LGHDT and CDR2 is YNNKEL (reference sequence). This CDR3 is 13 amino acids long. V was clipped by 2 bases and J by 1 base, with 5 bases between them. TCRdb re-derived calls from the RACE reads in MiXCR, one entry per CDR3 protein. This table has approximately 400,000 distinct CDR3 sequences, approximately 5.1% appearing once. This rearrangement joins TRBV3-1 to TRBJ2-5, with no clear D. Material: whole blood, obtained in connection with sensitization to the hapten diphenylcyclopropenone (DPC). This TCR was sampled from a woman aged 50 to 65 with alopecia areata. Some clones in this sample may be carry-over from other donors' samples. The CDR3 sequence is CASSQQGQETQYF. In DNA, the CDR3 is TGTGCCAGCAGCCAACAAGGCCAAGAGACCCAGTACTTC.